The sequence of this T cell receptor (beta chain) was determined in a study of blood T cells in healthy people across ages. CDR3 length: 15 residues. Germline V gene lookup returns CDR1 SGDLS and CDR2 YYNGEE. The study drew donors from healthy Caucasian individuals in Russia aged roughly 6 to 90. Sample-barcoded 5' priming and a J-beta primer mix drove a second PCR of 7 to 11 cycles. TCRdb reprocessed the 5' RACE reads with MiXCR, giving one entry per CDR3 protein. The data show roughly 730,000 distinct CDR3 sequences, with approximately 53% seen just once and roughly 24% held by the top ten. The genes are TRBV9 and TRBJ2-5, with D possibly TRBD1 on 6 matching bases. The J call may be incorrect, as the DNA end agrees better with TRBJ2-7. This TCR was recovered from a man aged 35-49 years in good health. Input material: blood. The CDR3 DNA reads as TGTGCCAGCAGGTTGAGGGGGACACCCCCTGACGAGCAGTACTTC. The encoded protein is CASRLRGTPPDEQYF.